This T cell receptor (beta chain) was sequenced for a study of T cells in localized non-small cell lung cancer. Libraries were prepared by immunoSEQ multiplex PCR; TCRdb keeps only in-frame clonotypes and omits some of them. The data contain about 52,000 clones, around 87% of them singletons. General study points: Analysis by sequencing included only one tumor region, so heterogeneity remains possible. Uninvolved nearby lung showed the greatest T cell clonality, exceeding that found in tumor. Appearing in adjacent lung were a median around 60 of the top 100 tumor clones.

In regard to this clone: Its antigen is unknown.

The sequence was obtained from a female donor with stage II lung adenocarcinoma. Here the sequenced sample was PBMCs, taken before any cancer treatment.

In DNA, the CDR3 is TGTGCCAGCAGCCCGGACGGGGCAATTACAGATACGCAGTATTTT. It specifies CASSPDGAITDTQYF. The chain is built from TRBV7-9 and TRBJ2-3; tentatively, D is TRBD1 or TRBD2 (5 bases each). Germline CDR1 and CDR2: SEHNR and FQNEAQ (reference sequence). V lost 5 bases, J lost 3 bases, and 15 bases lay in between. The length of the CDR3 is 15 residues.